The 14 T cell receptor beta chains reported below all come from one sample, sequenced in a study of OX40 agonist ivuxolimab in advanced cancers. Assay used: immunoSEQ multiplex PCR; TCRdb lists only in-frame clones, some missing. The repertoire includes under 85,000 clones, 65% to 90% of them detected once, and around 1.8% sits in the top ten. The source material was CD4+ or CD8+ T cells sorted from blood, sampled in a trial of the OX40 agonist ivuxolimab. The receptors were gathered from an adult with an advanced solid tumor such as melanoma, head and neck, liver or kidney cancer.

CDR3: CASSMGQGAPNEKLFF. The CDR3 DNA reads TGTGCCAGCAGCATGGGACAGGGGGCGCCTAATGAAAAACTGTTTTTT. The rearrangement links TRBV7-2 to TRBJ1-4; 12 bases map to TRBD1. This CDR3 spans 16 amino acids. Germline loops: CDR1 SGHTA, CDR2 FQGNSA. V was clipped by 5 bases and J by 3 bases; unmatched bases: 4.

The genes are TRBV4-3 and TRBJ1-3; D uncertain. Trimming took 2 bases from V and 2 from J, leaving 13 bases between them. CDR1 LGHNA and CDR2 YSLEER come from the germline V gene. This CDR3 is 16 amino acids long. CDR3: CASSQSPVQAGNTIYF. DNA for the CDR3: TGCGCCAGCAGCCAATCCCCTGTTCAGGCTGGAAACACCATATATTTT.

The rearrangement links TRBV6-5 to TRBJ1-1; no firm D call. The V gene's germline CDR1 is MNHEY and CDR2 SVGAGI. V was shortened by 6 bases and J by 4 bases, with 15 bases between the two germline ends. The CDR3 is 14 residues long. CDR3 sequence reads: CASRRILEGTEAFF. The CDR3 coding sequence is TGTGCCAGCAGAAGAATTTTGGAGGGCACTGAAGCTTTCTTT.

V is TRBV10-1 and J is TRBJ2-1; the D is unclear. The CDR3 covers 14 residues. V lost 0 bases to trimming and J lost 6 bases, with 9 bases between them. Germline lookup yields CDR1 WNHNN and CDR2 SYGVQD (reference sequence). The CDR3 coding sequence is TGCGCCAGCAGTGAGTCGGGTCCTTCCAATGAGCAGTTCTTC. Its translation is CASSESGPSNEQFF.

The chain is built from TRBV7-2 and TRBJ1-6; a possible D gene is TRBD1 (5 bases). The CDR3 spans 14 residues. Per the germline V gene, CDR1 is SGHTA and CDR2 is FQGNSA. V dropped 5 bases and J dropped 8 bases, with 13 bases sitting between them. CDR3: CASSRGPPDSPLHF. DNA for the CDR3: TGTGCCAGCAGCCGGGGACCGCCTGATTCACCCCTCCACTTT.

This clone has a handful of counts. This chain joins TRBV4-1 and TRBJ2-1, with D unclear. This CDR3 region has 14 residues. Germline V lookup: CDR1 MGHRA, CDR2 YSYEKL. The V gene lost 0 bases and the J gene lost 6 bases, with 9 bases spanning the gap. The CDR3 here is CASSQDQRFNEQFF. The CDR3 DNA sequence: TGCGCCAGCAGCCAAGACCAGCGTTTCAATGAGCAGTTCTTC.

V gene TRBV19 combines with J gene TRBJ2-2, with a tentative D call TRBD1 (6 bases). V was cut by 3 bases and J by 1 base, with 9 bases left in between. Per the germline V gene, CDR1 is LNHDA and CDR2 is SQIVND (reference sequence). The CDR3 length is 15 residues. The chain's CDR3 is CASSMLTGNTGELFF. The CDR3, as DNA: TGTGCCAGTAGTATGTTGACAGGGAACACCGGGGAGCTGTTTTTT.

V gene TRBV9 combines with J gene TRBJ2-7; tentatively, D is TRBD2 (5 bases). The V end lost 0 bases, the J end lost 6 bases, and 10 bases lay between the germline ends. Germline values: CDR1 SGDLS, CDR2 YYNGEE. The CDR3 sequence is 13 residues long. CDR3 in amino acids: CASSVALAGEQYF. The CDR3 DNA reads TGTGCCAGCAGCGTAGCTCTGGCGGGCGAGCAGTACTTC.

This chain uses TRBV6-5 with TRBJ1-4, with TRBD1 as a possible D gene (5 bases). The CDR3 has 13 residues. Germline CDR1 is MNHEY and CDR2 is SVGAGI. V shed 5 bases and J shed 8 bases, with 12 bases lying between them. The CDR3 DNA reads as TGTGCCAGCAGTGACGGGGGACGGGAAAAACTGTTTTTT. This sequence encodes CASSDGGREKLFF.

The chain carries TRBV9 and TRBJ1-1; tentatively, D is TRBD1 (5 bases). The CDR3 loop spans 15 amino acids. V was cut by 1 base and J by 1 base, with 11 bases left in between. Germline V gene data show CDR1 as SGDLS and CDR2 as YYNGEE. The CDR3 sequence is CASSVRHGGNTEAFF. CDR3 DNA sequence: TGTGCCAGCAGCGTAAGGCATGGGGGGAACACTGAAGCTTTCTTT.

The V and J genes are TRBV5-4 and TRBJ2-1, with 15 bases matching TRBD2. This CDR3 has 16 amino acids. Germline V lookup: CDR1 SGHNT, CDR2 YYREEE (reference sequence). V was pared by 3 bases and J by 9 bases, with 7 bases of the junction left unmatched. CDR3 sequence (DNA): TGTGCCAGCAGCTCCGGACTAGCGGGAGGGGGGGGTGAGCAGTTCTTC. Residues: CASSSGLAGGGGEQFF.

As DNA, the CDR3 is TGTGCCAGTACACCGGGACAGGGGAGTGGCGGGGAGCTGTTTTTT. It specifies CASTPGQGSGGELFF. The rearrangement joins TRBV19 to TRBJ2-2, with 10 nucleotides matching TRBD1. The CDR3 totals 15 residues. J gave up 7 bases and V 7 bases, and 9 bases lay outside the gene matches. CDR1 LNHDA and CDR2 SQIVND come from the germline V gene (reference sequence). Filled out from reference TRBV19 and TRBJ2-2, the complete variable domain reads DGGITQSPKYLFRKEGQNVTLSCEQNLNHDAMYWYRQDPGQGLRLIYYSQIVNDFQKGDIAEGYSVSREKKESFPLTVTSAQKNPTAFYLCASTPGQGSGGELFFGEGSRLTVL.

J is TRBJ1-1 and V is TRBV7-8, with 9 bases identical to TRBD1. In germline, CDR1 is SGHVS, CDR2 FQNEAQ. Losses at the gene ends were 4 bases for V and 5 bases for J; bases not matched to a gene: 5. The CDR3 covers 14 residues. Written as DNA, the CDR3 is TGTGCCAGCAGCTGGGGACAGGGCGGTACTGAAGCTTTCTTT. Amino acid sequence: CASSWGQGGTEAFF.

This clone was counted a few times. The V gene is TRBV7-9, the J gene TRBJ1-1, with D uncertain. CDR3 length equals 15 residues. The V and J ends lost 5 bases and 0 bases respectively, with 13 bases between them. CDR1 and CDR2 (germline): SEHNR, FQNEAQ (reference sequence). The CDR3 nucleotides are TGTGCCAGCAGCGAACGACGGCAAATGAACACTGAAGCTTTCTTT. As protein: CASSERRQMNTEAFF.